The sequence of this TCR beta chain was determined in a study of regulatory T cells in long-lasting Graves disease. Study results and caveats: Less diverse TCR repertoires were seen in persistent Graves' patients than in newly diagnosed ones.

CDR3 regions were amplified by Arm-PCR using iRepertoire HTBI primers to build TCR beta libraries. Using its own MiXCR run on the multiplex PCR reads, TCRdb lists one record per CDR3 protein. In the table there are 530,000 or so distinct CDR3 sequences, approximately 13% of which are singletons. Time point in this sample: newly diagnosed GD, antithyroid drugs for less than 3 months. The TCR library was made from RNA extracted from PBMCs. Germline values: CDR1 SNHLY, CDR2 FYNNEI. V lost 1 base to trimming and J lost 3 bases, with 19 bases between them. The CDR3 has 17 amino acids. This clonotype was seen at least ten times. Its cognate antigen is unknown. Separately, the same data were catalogued under a study of T cells in Graves' hyperthyroidism and ophthalmopathy. That report notes: The study used the HTBI primer set for a first-round RT-PCR of the TCR CDR3. Stable hyperthyroidism and ophthalmopathy were separated using 13 V-J signatures.

This specimen consisted of peripheral blood mononuclear cells (PBMCs), obtained at new diagnosis, from a patient treated with antithyroid drugs. This chain uses TRBV2 with TRBJ2-7; D is uncertain. The receptor comes from a man under 40 with Graves disease. The CDR3 DNA reads as TGTGCCAGCAGTGAAGATAAGTTAAAGGGTGGAAACTACGAGCAGTACTTC. Encoded protein: CASSEDKLKGGNYEQYF.